What follows are 21 T cell receptor beta chains derived from one specimen sequenced in a study of cytomegalovirus exposure and HLA in healthy donors. Some clones are missing from TCRdb's copy, which holds only in-frame ones; the method was immunoSEQ multiplex PCR. There are about 140,000 clones in the sample; 86% occur only once, and under 3% lies in the top ten. Sequencing was carried out using PBMCs. The source is a man between 18 and 29 years old in good health and CMV-seronegative.

The chain is built from TRBV5-1 and TRBJ2-5; D is perhaps TRBD1 (6 bases). Trimming took 4 bases from V and 5 from J, leaving 18 bases between them. The germline V gene has CDR1 SGHRS and CDR2 YFSETQ. This CDR3 contains 15 residues. The CDR3 bases are TGCGCCAGCAGCCGGACAGCTGGGGTCTGGGAGACCCAGTACTTC. This sequence encodes CASSRTAGVWETQYF.

The J gene is TRBJ1-5, the V gene TRBV6-5; D gene ambiguous. The germline V and J ends were trimmed by 8 bases and 0 bases, with 8 bases remaining between them. CDR1 and CDR2 from the germline V gene are MNHEY and SVGAGI. The CDR3 covers 13 residues. CDR3 sequence reads: CASGRVSNQPQHF. DNA of the CDR3: TGTGCCAGCGGGAGGGTTAGCAATCAGCCCCAGCATTTT.

V and J are TRBV18 and TRBJ2-7; 7 bases line up with TRBD1. With 5 bases clipped from V and 3 bases from J, the junction kept 7 bases outside the gene matches. Looked up from germline, CDR1 is KGHSH and CDR2 is LQKENI. The CDR3 has 14 amino acids. The CDR3 reads CASSSMGQSYEQYF. The CDR3 DNA reads as TGTGCCAGCTCATCCATGGGACAGAGCTACGAGCAGTACTTC. The complete variable domain, with remaining parts taken from reference TRBV18 and TRBJ2-7, reads NAGVMQNPRHLVRRRGQEARLRCSPMKGHSHVYWYRQLPEEGLKFMVYLQKENIIDESGMPKERFSAEFPKEGPSILRIQQVVRGDSAAYFCASSSMGQSYEQYFGPGTRLTVT.

The J gene is TRBJ2-6, the V gene TRBV2, with D unresolved. The CDR3 totals 14 residues. Germline CDR1 is SNHLY and CDR2 is FYNNEI. The V and J ends lost 4 bases and 2 bases respectively, with 6 bases between them. The CDR3 region has the DNA TGTGCCAGCAGTGTGAGAGCTGGGGCCAACGTCCTGACTTTC. It codes for CASSVRAGANVLTF.

The chain employs TRBV9 and TRBJ1-2, with a possible D match to TRBD1 (6 bases). The CDR3 is 14 amino acids. The V end lost 1 base, the J end lost 3 bases, and 10 bases lay between the germline ends. Germline V gives CDR1 SGDLS, CDR2 YYNGEE. CDR3 in amino acids: CASSVMGADYGYTF. The CDR3, as DNA: TGTGCCAGCAGCGTAATGGGGGCTGACTATGGCTACACCTTC.

The chain uses TRBV27 and TRBJ1-5; D call uncertain. Per the germline V gene, CDR1 is MNHEY and CDR2 is SMNVEV (reference sequence). This CDR3 region has 15 residues. Trimming removed 3 bases from V and 2 bases from J, with 11 bases in between. The CDR3 loop reads CASSFSGYGNQPQHF. In DNA form, the CDR3 reads TGTGCCAGCAGTTTTAGCGGTTATGGCAATCAGCCCCAGCATTTT.

The V and J genes are TRBV18 and TRBJ2-5; TRBD1 is a possible D gene (6 bases). Germline V gives CDR1 KGHSH, CDR2 LQKENI. Trimming removed 3 bases from V and 4 bases from J, with 9 bases in between. There are 13 residues in the CDR3. The CDR3 DNA follows: TGTGCCAGCTCACCGGGACATCTAGAGACCCAGTACTTC. Encoded protein: CASSPGHLETQYF.

V gene TRBV30 combines with J gene TRBJ2-7; TRBD2 matches at 13 bases. The CDR3 loop spans 14 amino acids. Germline CDR1 GTSNPN, CDR2 SVGIG (reference sequence). Unmatched junction bases numbered 1, after V lost 1 base and J lost 4 bases. This CDR3 reads CAWSELAGGYEQYF. DNA for the CDR3: TGTGCCTGGAGTGAACTAGCGGGAGGGTACGAGCAGTACTTC.

This chain uses TRBV27 with TRBJ2-5; possible D gene TRBD2, 6 bases. CDR1 and CDR2 (germline): MNHEY, SMNVEV (reference sequence). This CDR3 comprises 14 residues. Trimming removed 5 bases at V and 1 base at J, with 11 bases between. As DNA, the CDR3 is TGTGCCAGCAGTACCGGGAGTGCCCAAGAGACCCAGTACTTC. Translated, it gives CASSTGSAQETQYF.

The chain joins TRBV4-3 to TRBJ2-7; D is unclear. CDR3 length: 15 residues. V lost 4 bases, J lost 5 bases, and 18 bases lay in between. Germline-derived CDR1 and CDR2 are LGHNA and YSLEER. Here the CDR3 DNA reads TGCGCCAGCAGCCGATGGGCACCGACGTACCACGAGCAGTACTTC. Amino acids: CASSRWAPTYHEQYF.

This rearrangement joins TRBV18 to TRBJ2-3; 9 nucleotides match TRBD2. With 6 bases clipped from V and 2 bases from J, the junction kept 6 bases outside the gene matches. The CDR3 has 15 amino acids. Germline V gene lookup returns CDR1 KGHSH and CDR2 LQKENI. The CDR3 loop reads CASSPGLANTDTQYF. CDR3 nucleotide sequence: TGTGCCAGCTCCCCCGGACTAGCGAACACAGATACGCAGTATTTT.

This clone was counted between two and nine times. V is TRBV6-5 and J is TRBJ2-7; 7 nucleotides line up with TRBD1. Germline assignment: CDR1 MNHEY and CDR2 SVGAGI. This CDR3 is built from 14 residues. V shed 4 bases, J shed 2 bases, and the junction held 5 bases outside the gene matches. The CDR3 DNA follows: TGTGCCAGCAGTTCCCCGACAGGGACCTACGAGCAGTACTTC. It encodes CASSSPTGTYEQYF.

The J gene is TRBJ2-7, the V gene TRBV6-5; tentative D call: TRBD2 (5 bases). This CDR3 comprises 16 residues. Germline CDR1 is MNHEY and CDR2 is SVGAGI. V lost 2 bases and J 2 bases, leaving 16 bases between the germline ends. The CDR3 DNA reads TGTGCCAGCAGTTACCCGATGGGCGGGCCAACCTACGAGCAGTACTTC. Residues: CASSYPMGGPTYEQYF.

The chain has TRBV11-2 and TRBJ1-1, with TRBD1 matching over 7 bases. The trim removed 5 bases at V and 9 bases at J, leaving 6 bases unmatched. The V gene's germline CDR1 is SGHAT and CDR2 FQNNGV. The CDR3 is 12 amino acids. The CDR3 spells CASSRQGRQAFF. Written as DNA, the CDR3 is TGTGCCAGCAGCCGACAGGGCCGTCAAGCTTTCTTT. Full variable domain (remainder filled in from reference TRBV11-2 and TRBJ1-1): EAGVAQSPRYKIIEKRQSVAFWCNPISGHATLYWYQQILGQGPKLLIQFQNNGVVDDSQLPKDRFSAERLKGVDSTLKIQPAKLEDSAVYLCASSRQGRQAFFGQGTRLTVV.

CDR3 sequence: CASSPGEGQQFF. The CDR3 DNA is TGTGCCAGCTCACCAGGGGAGGGGCAGCAGTTCTTC. V and J are TRBV18 and TRBJ2-1, with 7 bases fitting TRBD2. CDR3 length: 12 residues. V gave up 2 bases and J gave up 11 bases; unmatched junction bases: 3. Per germline, CDR1 KGHSH and CDR2 LQKENI.

Comments on this clone: The sample has other DNA sequences that encode this CDR3 too. The V gene is TRBV27, the J gene TRBJ1-5, with 9 bases identical to TRBD1. The length of the CDR3 is 15 residues. J lost 7 bases, V lost 5 bases, and 9 bases had no gene match. Germline CDR1 MNHEY, CDR2 SMNVEV (reference sequence). CDR3 DNA sequence: TGTGCCAGCAGTCTCACAGGGGGCGCAGGACAGCCCCAGCATTTT. It encodes CASSLTGGAGQPQHF.

V usage is TRBV5-1 and J usage is TRBJ1-2; tentatively, D is TRBD1 (6 bases). The CDR3 is made up of 15 amino acids. Germline lookup yields CDR1 SGHRS and CDR2 YFSETQ. Deletions cut 0 bases from V and 5 bases from J, with 14 bases between. Here the CDR3 DNA reads TGCGCCAGCAGCTTGGGGCCGACGGACAGTTATGGCTACACCTTC. Its translation is CASSLGPTDSYGYTF.

The DNA for the CDR3 is TGTGCCAGTAGTTCAATGTTGTCGGGTTACAATGAGCAGTTCTTC. Its translation is CASSSMLSGYNEQFF. The chain uses TRBV19 and TRBJ2-1, with D unclear. Per germline, CDR1 LNHDA and CDR2 SQIVND (reference sequence). The CDR3 extends over 15 amino acids. V was cut by 5 bases and J by 4 bases, with 15 bases left in between.

This clone showed up many times. J is TRBJ2-7 and V is TRBV20-1; perhaps TRBD2 as D (6 bases). The CDR3 totals 11 residues. Germline loops: CDR1 DFQATT, CDR2 SNEGSKA (reference sequence). Trimming took off 6 bases at V and 5 bases at J, with 11 bases between the two ends. CDR3 in DNA: TGCAGTGCGACGCGGAGGGACGAGCAGTACTTC. Translating it yields CSATRRDEQYF.

The chain links TRBV2 to TRBJ1-5; D gene unclear. This CDR3 contains 14 residues. Germline V CDR1 and CDR2: SNHLY, FYNNEI. The germline V and J ends were trimmed by 0 bases and 5 bases, with 8 bases remaining between them. CDR3 bases: TGTGCCAGCAGTGAAGCGACCGGGGATCAGCCCCAGCATTTT. This encodes CASSEATGDQPQHF.

The genes are TRBV12-5 and TRBJ1-2; D is possibly TRBD1 (5 bases). The CDR3 totals 15 residues. CDR1 is LGHNT, CDR2 FRNRAP, per germline. The ends were cut back, 0 bases at V and 5 bases at J, with 13 bases in the middle. CDR3 bases: TGTGCTAGTGGTTTGGTGGCAGACAGACCGTATGGCTACACCTTC. As protein: CASGLVADRPYGYTF. The full variable domain, in which reference TRBV12-5 and TRBJ1-2 provide the parts outside the CDR3, is DARVTQTPRHKVTEMGQEVTMRCQPILGHNTVFWYRQTMMQGLELLAYFRNRAPLDDSGMPKDRFSAEMPDATLATLKIQPSEPRDSAVYFCASGLVADRPYGYTFGSGTRLTVV.